The rows below give T cell receptor beta chains drawn from one sample of a study of technical replicates of blood from several donors. Method: immunoSEQ multiplex PCR; TCRdb's copy keeps in-frame clones and lacks some. Among 67,000 or so clones listed, roughly 95% were seen once. The sequencing input was T cells isolated from PBMCs. These receptors all come from a human donor in good health. Each CDR3 is given with its conserved first and last residue. The D gene is left open where the match is weak.

v_gene	d_gene	j_gene	CDR3aa
TRBV28	TRBD1	TRBJ2-7	CASSLGQVYEQYF
TRBV28	TRBD1	TRBJ2-7	CASSSNKGTAETYEQYF
TRBV11-3	TRBD2	TRBJ2-2	CASSLLGGLAGGELFF
TRBV13	TRBD2	TRBJ2-7	CASSVGLASYEQYF
TRBV19	-	TRBJ1-5	CASSYMGYSNQPQHF
TRBV5-8	TRBD1	TRBJ1-6	CASSDSDRGNSPLHF
TRBV5-1	TRBD2	TRBJ2-3	CASSLEAGGSTDTQYF
TRBV5-4	-	TRBJ1-6	CASSSQGHSNSPLHF
TRBV25-1	TRBD2	TRBJ2-3	CASSGPLAGWGDTQYF
TRBV7-9	-	TRBJ2-7	CASSLGQLGTPYEQYF
TRBV19	TRBD1	TRBJ2-7	CASSLGQGAVYEQYF
TRBV7-2	-	TRBJ1-5	CASSFPQGTQPQHF
TRBV10-3	TRBD1	TRBJ2-7	CAISAQRGGQGYEQYF
TRBV27	-	TRBJ1-1	CASSLSLGATEAFF
TRBV2	-	TRBJ1-1	CASSVRVLNTEAFF
TRBV5-6	-	TRBJ2-1	CASSLLAGSYNEQFF
TRBV4-2	-	TRBJ1-1	CASSQDLLDTSEAFF
TRBV19	TRBD2	TRBJ2-1	CASSPGLAGGRGNEQFF
TRBV6-5	-	TRBJ2-7	CATLGRGSGYEQYF
TRBV14	TRBD2	TRBJ2-1	CASTSGREGRRNEQFF
TRBV6-5	-	TRBJ1-5	CASSSGVKRNQPQHF
TRBV30	TRBD1	TRBJ1-4	CAWETGGKEKLFF
TRBV4-1	-	TRBJ2-3	CASSPRLSVTDTQYF
TRBV27	-	TRBJ2-3	CASSWGVEGDTQYF
TRBV4-1	TRBD2	TRBJ2-5	CASSRPGGRNQETQYF
TRBV6-1	-	TRBJ1-3	CASSLQGNGNTIYF
TRBV28	-	TRBJ1-1	CASSQSRGIPTEAFF
TRBV4-1	TRBD2	TRBJ2-2	CASSHRTSGRGGTGELFF
TRBV6-1	-	TRBJ1-2	CASSERQGWYYGYTF